This T cell receptor (beta chain) was captured by sequencing in a study of beta chain features in type 1 diabetes. Note on this clone: Its target is unknown.

One heparinised blood draw, averaging roughly 120 mL, came from each donor. CD45RO/CCR7/CD25/CD127/CD95/CD27 staining was used to isolate CD4+ naive, central memory, regulatory and stem cell-like memory cells by sorting. Each sorted population was over 98% pure. The CDR3 loop spans 15 amino acids. With 6 bases removed from V and 0 bases from J, the gap between germline ends came to 12 bases. CDR1 and CDR2 from the germline V gene are MDHEN and SYDVKM. Reverse transcribing all isolated RNA meant expressed TCRB transcripts were sequenced. Profiled with immunoSEQ multiplex PCR; TCRdb holds only in-frame clones, not every one. The table lists approximately 120,000 clones, 15% to 20% of them singletons. Study-level points and caveats: Any HLA-type effect on TCRB rearrangement remained unresolved here. Moderate yet significant TCRB CDR3 shortening was seen in Type 1 diabetes patients in all four CD4+ subsets.

Sequencing was carried out using central memory CD4+ T cells from blood. The genes are TRBV28 and TRBJ2-4; D may be TRBD2 (5 bases). This TCR was sampled from a young man with type 1 diabetes. The CDR3: CASSGGRGAKNIQYF. The CDR3 bases are TGTGCCAGCAGCGGCGGTCGGGGAGCCAAAAACATTCAGTACTTC.